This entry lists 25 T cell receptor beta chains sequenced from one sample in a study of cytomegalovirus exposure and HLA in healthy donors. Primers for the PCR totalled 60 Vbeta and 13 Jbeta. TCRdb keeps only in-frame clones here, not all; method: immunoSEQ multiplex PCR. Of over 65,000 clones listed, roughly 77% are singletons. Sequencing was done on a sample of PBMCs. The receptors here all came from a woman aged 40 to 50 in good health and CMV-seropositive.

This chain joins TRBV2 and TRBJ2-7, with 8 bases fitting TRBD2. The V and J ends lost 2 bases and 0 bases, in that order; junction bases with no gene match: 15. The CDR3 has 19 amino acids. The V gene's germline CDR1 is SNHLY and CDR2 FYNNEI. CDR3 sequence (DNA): TGTGCCAGCAGTGAATTGGGTAGCGGGAAATTAGAGAACTCCTACGAGCAGTACTTC. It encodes CASSELGSGKLENSYEQYF.

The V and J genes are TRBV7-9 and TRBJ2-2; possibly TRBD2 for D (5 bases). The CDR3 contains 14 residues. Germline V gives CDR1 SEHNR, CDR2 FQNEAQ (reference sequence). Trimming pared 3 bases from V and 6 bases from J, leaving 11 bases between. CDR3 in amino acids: CASSFTGMAGELFF. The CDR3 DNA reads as TGTGCCAGCAGCTTCACGGGGATGGCCGGGGAGCTGTTTTTT.

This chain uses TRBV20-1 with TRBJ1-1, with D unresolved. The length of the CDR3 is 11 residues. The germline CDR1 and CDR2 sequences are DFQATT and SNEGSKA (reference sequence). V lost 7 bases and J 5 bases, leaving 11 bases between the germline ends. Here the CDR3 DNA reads TGCAGTGGCGACGGAGGGACTGAAGCTTTCTTT. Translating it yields CSGDGGTEAFF.

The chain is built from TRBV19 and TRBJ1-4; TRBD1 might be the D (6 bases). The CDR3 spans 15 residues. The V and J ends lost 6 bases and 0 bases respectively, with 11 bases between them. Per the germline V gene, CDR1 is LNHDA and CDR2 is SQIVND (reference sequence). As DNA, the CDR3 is TGTGCCAGTAGACCGGGGACAACAACTAATGAAAAACTGTTTTTT. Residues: CASRPGTTTNEKLFF.

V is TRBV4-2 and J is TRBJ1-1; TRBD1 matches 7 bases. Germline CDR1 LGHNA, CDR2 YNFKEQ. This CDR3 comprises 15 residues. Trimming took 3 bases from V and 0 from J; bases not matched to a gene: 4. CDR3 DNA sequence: TGTGCCAGCAGCCATCTACAGGGGATGAACACTGAAGCTTTCTTT. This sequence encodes CASSHLQGMNTEAFF.

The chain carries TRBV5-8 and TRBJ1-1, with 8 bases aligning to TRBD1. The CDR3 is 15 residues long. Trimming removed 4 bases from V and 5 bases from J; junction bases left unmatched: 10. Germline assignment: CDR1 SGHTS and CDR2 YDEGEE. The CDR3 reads CASSVPQGAGTEAFF. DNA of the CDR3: TGTGCCAGCAGCGTACCCCAGGGGGCGGGGACTGAAGCTTTCTTT.

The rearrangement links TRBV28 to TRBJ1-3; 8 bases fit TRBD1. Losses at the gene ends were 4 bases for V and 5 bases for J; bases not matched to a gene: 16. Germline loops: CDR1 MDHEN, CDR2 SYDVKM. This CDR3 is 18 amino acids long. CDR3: CASSSSLAGTGGRNTIYF. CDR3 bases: TGTGCCAGCAGTTCTAGCCTGGCCGGGACAGGCGGACGAAACACCATATATTTT.

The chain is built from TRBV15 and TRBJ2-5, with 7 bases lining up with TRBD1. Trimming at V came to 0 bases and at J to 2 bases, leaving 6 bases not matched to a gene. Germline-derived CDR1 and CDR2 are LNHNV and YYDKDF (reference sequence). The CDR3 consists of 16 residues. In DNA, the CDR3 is TGTGCCACCAGCAGAGAAGGACAGGCCAATCAAGAGACCCAGTACTTC. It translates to CATSREGQANQETQYF. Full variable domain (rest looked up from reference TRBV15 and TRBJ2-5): DAMVIQNPRYQVTQFGKPVTLSCSQTLNHNVMYWYQQKSSQAPKLLFHYYDKDFNNEADTPDNFQSRRPNTSFCFLDIRSPGLGDTAMYLCATSREGQANQETQYFGPGTRLLVL.

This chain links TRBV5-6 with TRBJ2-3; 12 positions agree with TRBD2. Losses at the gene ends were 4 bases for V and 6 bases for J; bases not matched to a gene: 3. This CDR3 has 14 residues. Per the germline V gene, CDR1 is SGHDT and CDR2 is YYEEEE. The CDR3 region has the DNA TGTGCCAGCAGCCCGCTAGCGGGGGGGGATACGCAGTATTTT. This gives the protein CASSPLAGGDTQYF.

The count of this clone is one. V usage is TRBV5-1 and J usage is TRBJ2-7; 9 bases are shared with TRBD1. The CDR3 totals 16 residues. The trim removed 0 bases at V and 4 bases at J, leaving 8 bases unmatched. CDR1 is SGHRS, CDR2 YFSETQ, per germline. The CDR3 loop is CASSLAQGAYDYEQYF. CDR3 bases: TGCGCCAGCAGCTTGGCACAGGGGGCTTACGATTACGAGCAGTACTTC.

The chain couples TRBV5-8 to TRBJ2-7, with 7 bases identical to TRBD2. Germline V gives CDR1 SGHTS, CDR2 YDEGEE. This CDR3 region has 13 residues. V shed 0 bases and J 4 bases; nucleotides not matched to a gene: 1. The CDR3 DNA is TGTGCCAGCAGCTTGGAGGGACTATACGAGCAGTACTTC. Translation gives CASSLEGLYEQYF.

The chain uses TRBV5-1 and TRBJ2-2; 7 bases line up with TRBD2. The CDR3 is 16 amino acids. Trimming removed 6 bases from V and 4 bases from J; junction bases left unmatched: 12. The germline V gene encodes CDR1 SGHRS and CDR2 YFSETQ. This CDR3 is CASTLIAGLGTGELFF. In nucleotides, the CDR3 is TGCGCCAGCACCCTCATAGCGGGTCTTGGCACCGGGGAGCTGTTTTTT.

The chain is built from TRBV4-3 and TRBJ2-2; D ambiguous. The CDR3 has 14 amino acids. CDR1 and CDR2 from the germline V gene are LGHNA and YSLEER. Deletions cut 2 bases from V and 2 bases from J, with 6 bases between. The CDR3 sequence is CASSQNSNTGELFF. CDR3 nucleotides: TGCGCCAGCAGCCAAAACAGTAACACCGGGGAGCTGTTTTTT.

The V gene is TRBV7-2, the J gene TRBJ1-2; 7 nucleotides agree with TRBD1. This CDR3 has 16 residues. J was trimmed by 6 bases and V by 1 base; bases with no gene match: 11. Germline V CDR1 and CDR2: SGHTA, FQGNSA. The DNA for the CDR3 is TGTGCCAGCAGCTTAGTCTATGCGACAGGGTTACATGGCTACACCTTC. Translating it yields CASSLVYATGLHGYTF.

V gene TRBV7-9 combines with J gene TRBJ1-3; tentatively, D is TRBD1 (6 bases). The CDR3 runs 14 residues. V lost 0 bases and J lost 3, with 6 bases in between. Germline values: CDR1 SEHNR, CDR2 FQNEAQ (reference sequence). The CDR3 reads CASSLAGGGNTIYF. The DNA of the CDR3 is TGTGCCAGCAGCTTAGCAGGGGGTGGAAACACCATATATTTT. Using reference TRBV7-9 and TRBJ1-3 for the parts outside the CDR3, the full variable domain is DTGVSQNPRHKITKRGQNVTFRCDPISEHNRLYWYRQTLGQGPEFLTYFQNEAQLEKSRLLSDRFSAERPKGSFSTLEIQRTEQGDSAMYLCASSLAGGGNTIYFGEGSWLTVV.

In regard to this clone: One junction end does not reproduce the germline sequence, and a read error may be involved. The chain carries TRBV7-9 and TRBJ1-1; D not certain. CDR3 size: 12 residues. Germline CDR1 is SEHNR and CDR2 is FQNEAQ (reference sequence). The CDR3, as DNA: TGTTCCAGCAGCTTAGTGGGCTTTGAAGCTTTCTTT. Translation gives CSSSLVGFEAFF.

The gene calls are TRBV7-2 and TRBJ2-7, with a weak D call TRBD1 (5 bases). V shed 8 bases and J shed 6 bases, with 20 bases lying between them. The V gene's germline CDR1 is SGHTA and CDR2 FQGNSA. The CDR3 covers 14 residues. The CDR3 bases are TGTGCCAGCTTAGGGGAAGGCCCGCCAGCCGAGCAGTACTTC. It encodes CASLGEGPPAEQYF. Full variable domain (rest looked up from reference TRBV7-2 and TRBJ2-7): GAGVSQSPSNKVTEKGKDVELRCDPISGHTALYWYRQSLGQGLEFLIYFQGNSAPDKSGLPSDRFSAERTGGSVSTLTIQRTQQEDSAVYLCASLGEGPPAEQYFGPGTRLTVT.

The CDR3 DNA is TGTGCCAGCAGCTTTATGACAACCGGGGCCAACGTCCTGACTTTC. It specifies CASSFMTTGANVLTF. The chain uses TRBV5-6 and TRBJ2-6; no definite D call. The CDR3 length is 15 residues. The germline CDR1 and CDR2 sequences are SGHDT and YYEEEE. V lost 2 bases and J lost 4, with 10 bases in between. Drawing the rest from reference TRBV5-6 and TRBJ2-6, the complete variable domain is DAGVTQSPTHLIKTRGQQVTLRCSPKSGHDTVSWYQQALGQGPQFIFQYYEEEERQRGNFPDRFSGHQFPNYSSELNVNALLLGDSALYLCASSFMTTGANVLTFGAGSRLTVL.

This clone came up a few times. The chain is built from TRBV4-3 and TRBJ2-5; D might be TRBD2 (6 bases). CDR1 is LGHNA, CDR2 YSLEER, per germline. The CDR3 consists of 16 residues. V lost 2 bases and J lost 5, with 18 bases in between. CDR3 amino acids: CASSQLGREPGETQYF. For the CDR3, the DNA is TGCGCCAGCAGCCAATTAGGCCGGGAGCCAGGGGAGACCCAGTACTTC.

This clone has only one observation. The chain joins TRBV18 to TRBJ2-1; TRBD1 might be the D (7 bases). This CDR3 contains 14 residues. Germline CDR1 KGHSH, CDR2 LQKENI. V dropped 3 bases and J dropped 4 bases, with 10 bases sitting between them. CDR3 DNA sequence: TGTGCCAGCTCACCGACAGGGACTTACAATGAGCAGTTCTTC. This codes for CASSPTGTYNEQFF. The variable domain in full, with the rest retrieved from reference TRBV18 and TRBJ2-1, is NAGVMQNPRHLVRRRGQEARLRCSPMKGHSHVYWYRQLPEEGLKFMVYLQKENIIDESGMPKERFSAEFPKEGPSILRIQQVVRGDSAAYFCASSPTGTYNEQFFGPGTRLTVL.

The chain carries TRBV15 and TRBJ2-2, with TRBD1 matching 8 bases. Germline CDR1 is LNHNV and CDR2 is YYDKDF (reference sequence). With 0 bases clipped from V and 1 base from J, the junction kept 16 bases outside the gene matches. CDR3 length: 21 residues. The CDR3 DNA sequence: TGTGCCACCAGCAGAGAACCCCTTATATTAACAGGGGGAATGAACACCGGGGAGCTGTTTTTT. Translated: CATSREPLILTGGMNTGELFF. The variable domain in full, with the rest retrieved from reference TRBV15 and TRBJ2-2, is DAMVIQNPRYQVTQFGKPVTLSCSQTLNHNVMYWYQQKSSQAPKLLFHYYDKDFNNEADTPDNFQSRRPNTSFCFLDIRSPGLGDTAMYLCATSREPLILTGGMNTGELFFGEGSRLTVL.

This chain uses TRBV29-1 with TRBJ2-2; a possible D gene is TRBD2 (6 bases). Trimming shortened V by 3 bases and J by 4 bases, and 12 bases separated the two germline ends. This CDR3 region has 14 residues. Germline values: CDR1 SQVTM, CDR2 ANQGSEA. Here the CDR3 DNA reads TGCAGCGTTGAGGGGGGATCGGGCACCGGGGAGCTGTTTTTT. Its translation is CSVEGGSGTGELFF.

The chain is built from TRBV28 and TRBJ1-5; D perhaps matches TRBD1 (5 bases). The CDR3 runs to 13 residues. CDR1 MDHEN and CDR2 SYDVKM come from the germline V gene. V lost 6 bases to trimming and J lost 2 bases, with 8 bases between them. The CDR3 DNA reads TGTGCCAGCAGGACAGTCCGCAATCAGCCCCAGCATTTT. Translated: CASRTVRNQPQHF.

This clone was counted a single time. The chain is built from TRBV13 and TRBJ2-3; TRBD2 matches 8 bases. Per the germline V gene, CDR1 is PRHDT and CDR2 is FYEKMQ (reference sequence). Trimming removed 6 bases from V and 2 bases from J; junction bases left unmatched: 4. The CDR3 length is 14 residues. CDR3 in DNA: TGTGCCAGCAGTCGGGGGGGCACCACAGATACGCAGTATTTT. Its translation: CASSRGGTTDTQYF.

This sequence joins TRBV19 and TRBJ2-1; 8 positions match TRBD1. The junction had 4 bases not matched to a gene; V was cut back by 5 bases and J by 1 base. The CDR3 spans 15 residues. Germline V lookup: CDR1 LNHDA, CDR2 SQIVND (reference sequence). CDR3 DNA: TGTGCCAGTAGTTTACAGGGGGATTCCTACAATGAGCAGTTCTTC. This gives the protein CASSLQGDSYNEQFF.